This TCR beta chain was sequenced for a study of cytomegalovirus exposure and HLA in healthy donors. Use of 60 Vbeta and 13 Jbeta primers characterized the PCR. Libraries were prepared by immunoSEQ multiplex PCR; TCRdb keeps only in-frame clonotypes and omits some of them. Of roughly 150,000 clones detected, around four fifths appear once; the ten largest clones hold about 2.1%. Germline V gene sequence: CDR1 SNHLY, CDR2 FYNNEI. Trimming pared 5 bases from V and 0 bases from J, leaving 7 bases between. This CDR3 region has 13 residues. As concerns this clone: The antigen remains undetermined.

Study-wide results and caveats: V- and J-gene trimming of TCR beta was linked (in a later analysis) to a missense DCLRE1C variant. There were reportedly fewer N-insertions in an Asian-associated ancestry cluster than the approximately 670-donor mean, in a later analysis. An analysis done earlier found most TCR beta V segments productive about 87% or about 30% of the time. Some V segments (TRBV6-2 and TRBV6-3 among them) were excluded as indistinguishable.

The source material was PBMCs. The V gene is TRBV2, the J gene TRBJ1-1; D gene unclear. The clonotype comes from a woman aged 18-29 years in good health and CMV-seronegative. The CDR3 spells CASSREMNTEAFF. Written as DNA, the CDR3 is TGTGCCAGCAGTCGGGAGATGAACACTGAAGCTTTCTTT.